These 28 T cell receptor beta chains originate from one sample sequenced in a study of response to subunit inactivated influenza vaccine. TCRdb ran MiXCR on the RT-PCR reads and lists one entry per CDR3 protein. The sample includes a few hundred thousand distinct CDR3 sequences, 20% to 25% of them seen just once. The sequenced sample was PBMCs from blood, obtained approximately 20 months after vaccination. The receptors here all came from a man aged 50 to 69 who received an inactivated influenza vaccine.

The CDR3 DNA reads as TGCAGTGCTAGAGTTGGAGTTAACTCCTACAATGAGCAGTTCTTC. Amino acids: CSARVGVNSYNEQFF. This chain links TRBV20-1 with TRBJ2-1; D call uncertain. With 1 base removed from V and 0 bases from J, the gap between germline ends came to 10 bases. The CDR3 has 15 amino acids. CDR1 is DFQATT and CDR2 is SNEGSKA in the germline V gene (reference sequence).

This chain uses TRBV6-1 with TRBJ1-5, with D unclear. The CDR3 has 14 residues. V dropped 7 bases and J dropped 6 bases, with 16 bases sitting between them. Germline V gene data show CDR1 as MNHNS and CDR2 as SASEGT. CDR3 DNA: TGTGCCAGCAAGGTATCGCCGACCGGTCAGCCCCAGCATTTT. Protein: CASKVSPTGQPQHF.

This sequence joins TRBV29-1 and TRBJ2-7, with a tentative D call TRBD2 (6 bases). The germline V and J ends were trimmed by 8 bases and 6 bases, with 20 bases remaining between them. This CDR3 region has 13 residues. Germline V gives CDR1 SQVTM, CDR2 ANQGSEA. The CDR3 loop is CSTIGGDLSEQYF. In nucleotides, the CDR3 is TGCAGCACGATCGGAGGGGACCTCTCCGAGCAGTACTTC.

The V gene is TRBV30, the J gene TRBJ2-7; 10 positions agree with TRBD1. The V segment lost 7 bases and the J segment 5 bases; nucleotides outside the gene matches: 8. Per germline, CDR1 GTSNPN and CDR2 SVGIG (reference sequence). The CDR3 consists of 13 residues. The CDR3 DNA is TGTGCCTCCACCCGGGACAGGGGAAACGAGCAGTACTTC. Translated: CASTRDRGNEQYF.

This clonotype turned up a few times. The CDR3 region has the DNA TGTGCCAGCAGTTTCCGGGGCCAGATTCAGTACTTC. Translating gives CASSFRGQIQYF. The chain has TRBV6-2 or TRBV6-3 and TRBJ2-4, with D perhaps given as TRBD1 or TRBD2 (5 bases each). Germline CDR1 MNHEY, CDR2 SVGEGT. The length of the CDR3 is 12 residues. The germline V and J ends were trimmed by 4 bases and 10 bases, with 11 bases remaining between them.

J is TRBJ2-3 and V is TRBV2; tentative D call: TRBD1 (5 bases). The germline V gene has CDR1 SNHLY and CDR2 FYNNEI. Trimming left V 8 bases short and J 4 bases short, with 19 bases between. The CDR3 spans 15 residues. The CDR3 nucleotides read TGTGCCAGCTACTCCGCGGTCGCAGGGTCAGATACGCAGTATTTT. Protein sequence: CASYSAVAGSDTQYF.

This clonotype was seen a handful of times. V and J are TRBV7-3 and TRBJ2-1; possibly TRBD2 for D (6 bases). Germline CDR1 is SGHTA and CDR2 is FQGTGA. Trimming stripped 3 bases from V and 10 bases from J, with 13 bases between. CDR3 length: 13 residues. The CDR3 bases are TGTGCCAGCAGCTTCGGAGGGCCATACGAGCAGTTCTTC. Translation: CASSFGGPYEQFF.

The rearrangement links TRBV4-3 to TRBJ1-5; 10 nucleotides line up with TRBD1. CDR1 is LGHNA, CDR2 YSLEER, per germline. The CDR3 runs to 16 residues. The V segment lost 5 bases and the J segment 3 bases; nucleotides outside the gene matches: 7. CDR3 DNA sequence: TGCGCCAGCAGCTTCAAAGGGACAGGGGACAATCAGCCCCAGCATTTT. It encodes CASSFKGTGDNQPQHF.

The rearrangement uses TRBV29-1 and TRBJ1-6, with 9 bases fitting TRBD1. Germline V lookup: CDR1 SQVTM, CDR2 ANQGSEA. V was pared by 2 bases and J by 0 bases, with 5 bases of the junction left unmatched. The CDR3 runs to 17 residues. DNA of the CDR3: TGCAGCGTTGAAACAGGGGGCCCCAGCTCCTATAATTCACCCCTCCACTTT. Translation: CSVETGGPSSYNSPLHF.

The genes are TRBV27 and TRBJ2-3; perhaps TRBD2 as D (7 bases). CDR1 and CDR2 from the germline V gene are MNHEY and SMNVEV (reference sequence). V lost 4 bases to trimming and J lost 2 bases, with 13 bases between them. This CDR3 contains 15 residues. The CDR3 is CASSSPGGPTDTQYF. The DNA of the CDR3 is TGTGCCAGCAGTTCCCCCGGGGGGCCCACAGATACGCAGTATTTT.

V gene TRBV29-1 combines with J gene TRBJ2-7, with TRBD2 matching 14 bases. The CDR3 totals 15 residues. CDR1 is SQVTM and CDR2 is ANQGSEA in the germline V gene. The ends lost 7 bases at V and 5 bases at J; junction bases unmatched: 10. CDR3 sequence (DNA): TGCAGCGCCTGGACTAGCGGGAGGCTTGGGAACGAGCAGTACTTC. It is translated as CSAWTSGRLGNEQYF.

This clonotype was seen a handful of times. CDR3 sequence (DNA): TGCGCCAGCAGCCAAGACGGACCCGCAACTAATGAAAAACTGTTTTTT. This translates into CASSQDGPATNEKLFF. V gene TRBV4-1 combines with J gene TRBJ1-4, with D uncertain. V lost 0 bases and J 0 bases, leaving 8 bases between the germline ends. Looked up from germline, CDR1 is MGHRA and CDR2 is YSYEKL. The CDR3 extends over 16 amino acids.

This chain connects TRBV18 to TRBJ2-2, with 7 bases aligning to TRBD2. The junction had 8 bases not matched to a gene; V was cut back by 0 bases and J by 10 bases. Germline V gene data show CDR1 as KGHSH and CDR2 as LQKENI. This CDR3 is 15 amino acids long. The DNA for the CDR3 is TGTGCCAGCTCACCACCGGAGCTAGCGGAAGCGGAGCTGTTTTTT. It yields the protein CASSPPELAEAELFF.

The chain joins TRBV20-1 to TRBJ2-1; 7 bases align to TRBD2. Trimming cost V 5 bases and J 5 bases; bases outside gene matches: 15. CDR1 and CDR2 from the germline V gene are DFQATT and SNEGSKA (reference sequence). The CDR3 spans 16 residues. The CDR3 region is CSAGIMTSRLNNEQFF. The CDR3 coding sequence is TGCAGTGCTGGGATCATGACTAGCCGACTGAACAATGAGCAGTTCTTC.

The chain has TRBV20-1 and TRBJ2-1, with 8 positions matching TRBD2. Looked up from germline, CDR1 is DFQATT and CDR2 is SNEGSKA (reference sequence). Unmatched junction bases numbered 14, after V lost 6 bases and J lost 7 bases. This CDR3 comprises 15 residues. CDR3 nucleotide sequence: TGCAGTGCCAGGCAGATGGCGGGGGGATATAATGAGCAGTTCTTC. It yields the protein CSARQMAGGYNEQFF.

The rearrangement joins TRBV20-1 to TRBJ1-3; D gene uncertain. Trimming took off 3 bases at V and 3 bases at J, with 15 bases between the two ends. Per the germline V gene, CDR1 is DFQATT and CDR2 is SNEGSKA (reference sequence). This CDR3 contains 15 residues. The CDR3 sequence: CSASDASAGGNTIYF. The CDR3 nucleotides are TGCAGTGCTAGTGACGCATCAGCAGGTGGAAACACCATATATTTT.

The rearrangement uses TRBV4-2 and TRBJ1-6; D call uncertain. In germline, CDR1 is LGHNA, CDR2 YNFKEQ. V lost 0 bases to trimming and J lost 11 bases, with 11 bases between them. This CDR3 contains 14 residues. The CDR3 loop reads CASSQEPGKAPLHF. DNA of the CDR3: TGTGCCAGCAGCCAAGAACCGGGGAAGGCACCCCTCCACTTT.

This clonotype showed up just a few times. The rearrangement links TRBV29-1 to TRBJ1-2; D gene ambiguous. The length of the CDR3 is 11 residues. Germline CDR1 and CDR2: SQVTM and ANQGSEA. V was pared by 6 bases and J by 8 bases, with 13 bases between. The CDR3 DNA follows: TGCAGCGTCGGACTGGGAGGGGGCTACACCTTC. Amino acids: CSVGLGGGYTF.

The rearrangement uses TRBV7-9 and TRBJ2-3, with D possibly TRBD2 on 7 matching bases. V was pared by 2 bases and J by 5 bases, with 11 bases between. Germline V CDR1 and CDR2: SEHNR, FQNEAQ (reference sequence). The CDR3 consists of 14 residues. For the CDR3, the DNA is TGTGCCAGCAGCTTAATAGGGGGGGGAGATACGCAGTATTTT. Protein sequence: CASSLIGGGDTQYF.

This clonotype was counted many times. This sequence joins TRBV27 and TRBJ1-5, with 8 bases lining up with TRBD1. V was pared by 0 bases and J by 6 bases, with 7 bases of the junction left unmatched. CDR3 length equals 16 residues. The germline V gene encodes CDR1 MNHEY and CDR2 SMNVEV (reference sequence). The CDR3 reads CASSLSYRGVGQPQHF. CDR3 bases: TGTGCCAGCAGTTTATCTTACAGGGGGGTGGGTCAGCCCCAGCATTTT.

The chain couples TRBV18 to TRBJ1-5; D remains ambiguous. The V end was cut by 0 bases, the J end by 2 bases, with 11 bases between. Germline values: CDR1 KGHSH, CDR2 LQKENI. The CDR3 runs to 16 residues. CDR3 nucleotide sequence: TGTGCCAGCTCACCACCGGGCAGGAACGGCAATCAGCCCCAGCATTTT. Translated: CASSPPGRNGNQPQHF.

This clonotype was observed a handful of times. This chain's CDR3 is CAWSYRTARDSPLHF. The CDR3 DNA reads as TGTGCCTGGAGTTATCGGACAGCGAGGGATTCACCCCTCCACTTT. V and J are TRBV30 and TRBJ1-6, with D possibly TRBD1 on 6 matching bases. Trimming took 2 bases from V and 8 from J, leaving 16 bases between them. The CDR3 runs to 15 residues. Germline loops: CDR1 GTSNPN, CDR2 SVGIG (reference sequence).

This chain uses TRBV28 with TRBJ1-5; D is perhaps TRBD1 (5 bases). Germline CDR1 and CDR2: MDHEN and SYDVKM. Trimming stripped 2 bases from V and 1 base from J, with 12 bases between. This CDR3 comprises 16 residues. In DNA form, the CDR3 reads TGTGCCAGCAGTTTAGGGGGTTTGGTCAGCAATCAGCCCCAGCATTTT. This translates into CASSLGGLVSNQPQHF.

The chain recombines TRBV5-1 with TRBJ1-2, with D unresolved. Trimming took 3 bases from V and 8 from J, leaving 17 bases between them. The germline CDR1 and CDR2 sequences are SGHRS and YFSETQ. CDR3 length equals 14 residues. The CDR3 loop reads CASSSDSTSGGYTF. CDR3 coding DNA: TGCGCCAGCAGCTCCGATTCGACGTCGGGAGGCTACACCTTC. The full variable domain, completed using reference TRBV5-1 and TRBJ1-2, is KAGVTQTPRYLIKTRGQQVTLSCSPISGHRSVSWYQQTPGQGLQFLFEYFSETQRNKGNFPGRFSGRQFSNSRSEMNVSTLELGDSALYLCASSSDSTSGGYTFGSGTRLTVV.

The chain couples TRBV13 to TRBJ1-1, with D hard to call. In germline, CDR1 is PRHDT, CDR2 FYEKMQ (reference sequence). The CDR3 covers 12 residues. The V gene lost 5 bases and the J gene lost 6 bases, with 10 bases spanning the gap. The CDR3 DNA sequence: TGTGCCAGCAGCCCCGAGGACGCTGAAGCTTTCTTT. This translates into CASSPEDAEAFF.

This clonotype was found a few times. This chain uses TRBV6-5 with TRBJ1-5, with D unresolved. The CDR3 is 16 amino acids. Between the trimmed V and J ends, which lost 2 bases and 5 bases, there was a span of 16 bases. Germline-derived CDR1 and CDR2 are MNHEY and SVGAGI. CDR3 loop: CASSYTPLERDQPQHF. The CDR3 DNA reads TGTGCCAGCAGTTACACCCCACTCGAGAGAGATCAGCCCCAGCATTTT.

This clonotype is a singleton in its sample. This chain uses TRBV19 with TRBJ2-5, with TRBD1 matching over 8 bases. Unmatched junction bases numbered 4, after V lost 3 bases and J lost 7 bases. The germline CDR1 and CDR2 sequences are LNHDA and SQIVND (reference sequence). This CDR3 is 13 amino acids long. CDR3 bases: TGTGCCAGTAGTATCCGGGACAGGCCGACCCAGTACTTC. Amino acids: CASSIRDRPTQYF.

The genes are TRBV5-6 and TRBJ2-4; a possible D gene is TRBD1 (5 bases). Germline-derived CDR1 and CDR2 are SGHDT and YYEEEE. Trimming shortened V by 10 bases and J by 9 bases, and 14 bases separated the two germline ends. The CDR3 has 11 residues. CDR3 nucleotide sequence: TGTGCCTCGACCAGGGATACCATTCAGTACTTC. This encodes CASTRDTIQYF.